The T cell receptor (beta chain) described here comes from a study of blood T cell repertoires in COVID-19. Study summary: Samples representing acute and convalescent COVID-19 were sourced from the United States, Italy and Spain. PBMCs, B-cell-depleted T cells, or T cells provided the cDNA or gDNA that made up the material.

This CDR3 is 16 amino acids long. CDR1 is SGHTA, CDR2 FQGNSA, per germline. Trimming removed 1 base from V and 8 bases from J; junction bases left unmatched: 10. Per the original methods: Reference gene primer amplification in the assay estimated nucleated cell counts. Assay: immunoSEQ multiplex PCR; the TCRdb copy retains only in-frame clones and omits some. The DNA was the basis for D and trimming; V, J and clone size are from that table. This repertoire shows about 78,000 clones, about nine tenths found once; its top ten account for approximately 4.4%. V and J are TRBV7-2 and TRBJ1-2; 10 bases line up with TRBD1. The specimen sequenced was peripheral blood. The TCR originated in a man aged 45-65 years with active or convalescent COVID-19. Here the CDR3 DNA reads TGTGCCAGCAGCTTAGGACAGGGGGCCACTCAGGGCGGCTACACCTTC. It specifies CASSLGQGATQGGYTF.